The 15 T cell receptor beta chains listed next were all sequenced from one sample in a study of T cells in Graves' hyperthyroidism and ophthalmopathy. The TCR beta CDR3 regions underwent amplification using RNA transcripts as the source. The TCR CDR3 first-round RT-PCR relied on the HTBI primer set. TCRdb called the multiplex PCR reads again in MiXCR, with one record for every CDR3 protein. The table has around 600,000 distinct CDR3 sequences, 14% seen once. Material: blood. All receptors derive from a woman between 50 and 59 years old with Graves' ophthalmopathy.

This chain uses TRBV18 with TRBJ1-4; D gene unclear. Trimming took off 0 bases at V and 0 bases at J, with 8 bases between the two ends. CDR1 KGHSH and CDR2 LQKENI come from the germline V gene. The CDR3 spans 16 residues. In DNA form, the CDR3 reads TGTGCCAGCTCACCACCGTCGTTCTCAACTAATGAAAAACTGTTTTTT. Residues: CASSPPSFSTNEKLFF.

This clonotype came up many times. The chain has TRBV7-9 and TRBJ2-5; tentative D call: TRBD2 (5 bases). Germline-derived CDR1 and CDR2 are SEHNR and FQNEAQ (reference sequence). V dropped 3 bases and J dropped 3 bases, with 5 bases sitting between them. The CDR3 covers 12 residues. The CDR3 DNA sequence: TGTGCCAGCAGCTTCGGGGAAGAGACCCAGTACTTC. This encodes CASSFGEETQYF.

Ten or more counts support this clonotype. CDR3 region: CASSFPGQGQSYSTDTQYF. For the CDR3, the DNA is TGTGCCAGCAGCTTTCCGGGACAGGGACAGTCCTATTCCACAGATACGCAGTATTTT. V and J are TRBV7-9 and TRBJ2-3, with 9 bases fitting TRBD1. The CDR3 covers 19 residues. The germline V gene encodes CDR1 SEHNR and CDR2 FQNEAQ (reference sequence). The V gene end was trimmed by 3 bases and the J gene end by 2 bases; junction bases not matched to a gene: 15. Filled out from reference TRBV7-9 and TRBJ2-3, the complete variable domain reads DTGVSQNPRHKITKRGQNVTFRCDPISEHNRLYWYRQTLGQGPEFLTYFQNEAQLEKSRLLSDRFSAERPKGSFSTLEIQRTEQGDSAMYLCASSFPGQGQSYSTDTQYFGPGTRLTVL.

This chain connects TRBV2 to TRBJ1-4; unclear D gene. The V end lost 6 bases, the J end lost 8 bases, and 16 bases lay between the germline ends. Germline lookup yields CDR1 SNHLY and CDR2 FYNNEI. The CDR3 runs 14 residues. The CDR3 is CASRTLDQIEKLFF. CDR3 DNA sequence: TGTGCCAGCAGGACCCTGGACCAGATAGAAAAACTGTTTTTT.

This clonotype appeared many times. This sequence joins TRBV14 and TRBJ1-2; D unresolved. V was shortened by 1 base and J by 1 base, with 7 bases between the two germline ends. Germline V lookup: CDR1 SGHDN, CDR2 FVKESK. CDR3 length: 14 amino acids. CDR3 loop: CASSQVEFNYGYTF. In nucleotides, the CDR3 is TGTGCCAGCAGCCAAGTTGAGTTTAACTATGGCTACACCTTC.

The CDR3 nucleotides read TGTGCCAGCAGACGGACAGGCGAGACCCAGTACTTC. Translation: CASRRTGETQYF. The V gene is TRBV3-1, the J gene TRBJ2-5, with 7 bases lining up with TRBD1. CDR3 length: 12 residues. CDR1 LGHDT and CDR2 YNNKEL come from the germline V gene (reference sequence). With V trimmed by 6 bases and J by 5 bases, 3 bases remained unmatched.

This clonotype was counted many times. The genes are TRBV27 and TRBJ1-2, with 9 bases identical to TRBD1. V shed 2 bases, J shed 5 bases, and the junction held 3 bases outside the gene matches. This CDR3 is built from 14 residues. The germline gives CDR1 MNHEY, CDR2 SMNVEV (reference sequence). The CDR3 is CASSLRGTGYGYTF. The CDR3 nucleotides are TGTGCCAGCAGTTTACGTGGGACAGGGTATGGCTACACCTTC.

This clonotype was picked up many times. V gene TRBV12-3 or TRBV12-4 combines with J gene TRBJ1-5; possible D gene TRBD1, 6 bases. Trimming took 6 bases from V and 0 from J, leaving 12 bases between them. The CDR3 is made up of 15 amino acids. This CDR3 is CASSRTENSNQPQHF. CDR3 in DNA: TGTGCCAGCAGCCGGACAGAAAATAGCAATCAGCCCCAGCATTTT.

In this sample, this clonotype turned up a few times. This chain connects TRBV4-1 to TRBJ2-2; D may be TRBD1 (5 bases). V lost 4 bases to trimming and J lost 5 bases, with 11 bases between them. CDR3 length: 14 amino acids. Per germline, CDR1 MGHRA and CDR2 YSYEKL. The CDR3 sequence: CASSPRRVTGELFF. The CDR3 DNA sequence: TGCGCCAGCAGCCCACGCAGGGTAACCGGGGAGCTGTTTTTT.

In its sample, this clonotype was seen many times. The genes are TRBV12-5 and TRBJ2-1; 9 bases map to TRBD1. Germline V gives CDR1 LGHNT, CDR2 FRNRAP. V dropped 7 bases and J dropped 7; count of bases not matched to a gene: 5. This CDR3 contains 13 residues. CDR3 protein: CASAPDRGNEQFF. The CDR3 nucleotides are TGTGCTAGTGCCCCGGACAGGGGAAATGAGCAGTTCTTC.

The chain employs TRBV6-1 and TRBJ1-5; no firm D call. This CDR3 comprises 13 residues. Germline assignment: CDR1 MNHNS and CDR2 SASEGT. Trimming shortened V by 6 bases and J by 0 bases, and 6 bases separated the two germline ends. The CDR3 sequence is CASRTNSNQPQHF. In DNA, the CDR3 is TGTGCCAGCAGGACGAATAGCAATCAGCCCCAGCATTTT.

The gene calls are TRBV9 and TRBJ1-1; possible D gene TRBD1, 5 bases. The CDR3 has 15 amino acids. CDR1 is SGDLS and CDR2 is YYNGEE in the germline V gene. Trimming removed 4 bases from V and 3 bases from J, with 16 bases in between. CDR3 sequence: CASSPRGGFDTEAFF. In DNA, the CDR3 is TGTGCCAGCAGCCCCCGGGGGGGGTTTGACACTGAAGCTTTCTTT.

The chain has TRBV5-1 and TRBJ1-2; 7 positions agree with TRBD1. The V and J ends lost 5 bases and 4 bases, in that order; junction bases with no gene match: 5. The CDR3 has 13 residues. Germline loops: CDR1 SGHRS, CDR2 YFSETQ. For the CDR3, the DNA is TGCGCCAGCAGTGGGACAGCGGGCTATGGCTACACCTTC. Amino acid sequence: CASSGTAGYGYTF.

The sample holds many counts of this clonotype. The chain links TRBV30 to TRBJ1-2, with 7 bases aligning to TRBD1. The CDR3 spans 16 residues. Per the germline V gene, CDR1 is GTSNPN and CDR2 is SVGIG (reference sequence). The V segment lost 0 bases and the J segment 3 bases; nucleotides outside the gene matches: 10. The CDR3 nucleotides are TGTGCCTGGAGTGTACCCAGGCAGGGGGGGTACTATGGCTACACCTTC. As protein: CAWSVPRQGGYYGYTF.

For the CDR3, the DNA is TGTGCCAGTACCCGGACTAGCCTCTCCTACAATGAGCAGTTCTTC. Translation: CASTRTSLSYNEQFF. The chain carries TRBV19 and TRBJ2-1; TRBD2 aligns across 8 bases. CDR1 is LNHDA, CDR2 SQIVND, per germline (reference sequence). V was pared by 7 bases and J by 0 bases, with 5 bases of the junction left unmatched. The CDR3 is made up of 15 amino acids. Looking up the rest from reference TRBV19 and TRBJ2-1 gives the full variable domain: DGGITQSPKYLFRKEGQNVTLSCEQNLNHDAMYWYRQDPGQGLRLIYYSQIVNDFQKGDIAEGYSVSREKKESFPLTVTSAQKNPTAFYLCASTRTSLSYNEQFFGPGTRLTVL.